A selection of T cell receptor beta chains follows, all from one sample in a study of technical replicates of blood from several donors. Only in-frame clones appear in the TCRdb table, and some are missing; sequencing was by immunoSEQ multiplex PCR. Of under 70,000 clones listed, roughly 90% are singletons. The sample comprised PBMCs. The receptors come from a human donor in good health. Some clones in this sample may be carry-over from other donors' samples. The CDR3 runs from the conserved cysteine through the conserved F or W. Each record gives: V gene, D gene, J gene, CDR3 protein, CDR3 DNA. A D gene is named only where the DNA matches it firmly.

>TRBV6-5|TRBD1|TRBJ1-5
CASSTTGAGQPQHF
TGTGCCAGCAGTACGACAGGGGCTGGTCAGCCCCAGCATTTT
>TRBV5-6|TRBD1|TRBJ1-3
CASSFRDRSSGNTIYF
TGTGCCAGCAGCTTTAGGGACAGGTCGTCTGGAAACACCATATATTTT
>TRBV4-3|TRBD1|TRBJ2-1
CASSQDLQGASRVNEQFF
TGCGCCAGCAGCCAAGATCTACAGGGGGCATCTAGAGTCAATGAGCAGTTCTTC
>TRBV4-1|TRBD2|TRBJ2-5
CASSQDRIGTRKETQYF
TGCGCCAGCAGCCAAGATCGAATCGGGACTAGGAAAGAGACCCAGTACTTC
>TRBV5-1|NA|TRBJ2-6
CASSTHYSGANVLTF
TGCGCCAGCAGCACACACTACTCTGGGGCCAACGTCCTGACTTTC
>TRBV10-3|TRBD1|TRBJ1-1
CAISESTGPHTEAFF
TGTGCCATCAGTGAGTCGACAGGGCCCCACACTGAAGCTTTCTTT
>TRBV10-3|NA|TRBJ1-1
CAIKGGVNTEAFF
TGTGCCATCAAAGGGGGAGTGAACACTGAAGCTTTCTTT
>TRBV5-6|TRBD2|TRBJ2-5
CASSFASGAFQETQYF
TGTGCCAGCAGCTTCGCTAGCGGGGCCTTCCAAGAGACCCAGTACTTC
>TRBV4-1|TRBD1|TRBJ2-7
CASSQGPRGPYEQYF
TGCGCCAGCAGCCAAGGCCCCAGGGGGCCCTACGAGCAGTACTTC
>TRBV2|NA|TRBJ2-1
CASSGSNSPYNEQFF
TGTGCCAGCAGTGGGAGTAATAGCCCCTACAATGAGCAGTTCTTC
>TRBV28|TRBD1|TRBJ1-4
CASRAGTGGGKLFF
TGTGCCAGCAGAGCGGGGACAGGCGGGGGAAAACTGTTTTTT
>TRBV14|NA|TRBJ2-5
CASSQPRLLIQETQYF
TGTGCCAGCAGCCAGCCACGGTTACTTATTCAAGAGACCCAGTACTTC
>TRBV25-1|NA|TRBJ1-2
CASSKDMIYGYTF
TGTGCCAGCAGTAAGGACATGATCTATGGCTACACCTTC
>TRBV5-8|NA|TRBJ1-5
CASSLSGAGNQPQHF
TGTGCCAGCAGCTTGTCAGGGGCCGGCAATCAGCCCCAGCATTTT
>TRBV11-3|NA|TRBJ2-5
CASSLIGGVGETQYF
TGTGCCAGCAGCTTAATCGGTGGAGTCGGGGAGACCCAGTACTTC
>TRBV29-1|NA|TRBJ2-7
CSVFVEYEQYF
TGCAGCGTTTTTGTGGAGTACGAGCAGTACTTC
>TRBV9|TRBD1|TRBJ2-2
CASSVGVRGLTGELFF
TGTGCCAGCAGCGTAGGCGTAAGGGGGCTCACCGGGGAGCTGTTTTTT
>TRBV5-1|NA|TRBJ1-2
CASSLASYGYTF
TGCGCCAGCAGCTTGGCCTCCTATGGCTACACCTTC
>TRBV6-5|NA|TRBJ1-5
CASSKGGGGQPQHF
TGTGCCAGCAGCAAGGGGGGGGGCGGTCAGCCCCAGCATTTT
>TRBV4-3|TRBD1|TRBJ1-3
CASSQEQAGGSGNTIYF
TGCGCCAGCAGCCAAGAGCAAGCAGGGGGCTCTGGAAACACCATATATTTT